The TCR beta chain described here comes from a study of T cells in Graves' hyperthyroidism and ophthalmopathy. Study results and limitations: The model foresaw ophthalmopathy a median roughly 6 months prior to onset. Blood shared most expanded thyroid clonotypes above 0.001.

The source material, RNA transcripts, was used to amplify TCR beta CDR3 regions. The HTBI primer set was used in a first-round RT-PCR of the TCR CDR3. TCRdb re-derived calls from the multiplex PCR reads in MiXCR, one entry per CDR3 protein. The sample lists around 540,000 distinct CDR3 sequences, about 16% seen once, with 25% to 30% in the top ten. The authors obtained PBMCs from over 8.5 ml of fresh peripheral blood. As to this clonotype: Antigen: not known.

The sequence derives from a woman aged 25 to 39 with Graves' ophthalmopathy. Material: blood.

The CDR3 region is CASSLERNNEKLFF. As DNA, the CDR3 is TGTGCCAGCAGTTTAGAACGGAATAATGAAAAACTGTTTTTT. The chain uses TRBV12-3 or TRBV12-4 and TRBJ1-4; D unclear. The CDR3 is 14 residues long. The V end was cut by 1 base, the J end by 4 bases, with 7 bases between.